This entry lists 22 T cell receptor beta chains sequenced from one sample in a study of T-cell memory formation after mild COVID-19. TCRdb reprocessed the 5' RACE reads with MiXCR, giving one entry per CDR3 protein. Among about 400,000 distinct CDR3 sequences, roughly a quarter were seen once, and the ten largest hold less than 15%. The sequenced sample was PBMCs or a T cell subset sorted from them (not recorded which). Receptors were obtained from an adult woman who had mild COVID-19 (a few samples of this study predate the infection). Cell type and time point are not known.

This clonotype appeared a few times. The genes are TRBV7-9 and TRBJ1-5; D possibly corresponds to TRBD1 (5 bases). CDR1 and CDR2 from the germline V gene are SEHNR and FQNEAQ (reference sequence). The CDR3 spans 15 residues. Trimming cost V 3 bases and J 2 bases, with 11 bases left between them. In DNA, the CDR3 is TGTGCCAGCAGCTTCGGGGGAACGGGCAATCAGCCCCAGCATTTT. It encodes CASSFGGTGNQPQHF.

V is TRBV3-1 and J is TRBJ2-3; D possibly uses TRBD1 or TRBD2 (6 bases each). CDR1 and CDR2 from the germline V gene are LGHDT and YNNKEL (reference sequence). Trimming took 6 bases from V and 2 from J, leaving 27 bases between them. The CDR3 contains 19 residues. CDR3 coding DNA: TGTGCCAGCAGATCGTTCTTCGGGAGAGGGGGTAGTGACACAGATACGCAGTATTTT. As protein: CASRSFFGRGGSDTDTQYF.

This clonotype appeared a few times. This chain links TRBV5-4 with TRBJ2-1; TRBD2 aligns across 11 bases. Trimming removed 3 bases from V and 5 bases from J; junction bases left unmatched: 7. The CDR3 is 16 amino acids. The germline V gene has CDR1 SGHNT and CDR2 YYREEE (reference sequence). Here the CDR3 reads CASSSRLAGTDNEQFF. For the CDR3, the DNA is TGTGCCAGCAGCTCGAGACTAGCGGGGACGGACAATGAGCAGTTCTTC.

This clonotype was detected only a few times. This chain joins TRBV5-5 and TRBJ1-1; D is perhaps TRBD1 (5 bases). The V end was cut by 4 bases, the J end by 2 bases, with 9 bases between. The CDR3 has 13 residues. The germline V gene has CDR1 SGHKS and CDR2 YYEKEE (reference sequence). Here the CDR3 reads CASSRTINTEAFF. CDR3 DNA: TGTGCCAGCAGCCGGACAATTAACACTGAAGCTTTCTTT. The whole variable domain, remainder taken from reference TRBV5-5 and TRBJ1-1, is DAGVTQSPTHLIKTRGQQVTLRCSPISGHKSVSWYQQVLGQGPQFIFQYYEKEERGRGNFPDRFSARQFPNYSSELNVNALLLGDSALYLCASSRTINTEAFFGQGTRLTVV.

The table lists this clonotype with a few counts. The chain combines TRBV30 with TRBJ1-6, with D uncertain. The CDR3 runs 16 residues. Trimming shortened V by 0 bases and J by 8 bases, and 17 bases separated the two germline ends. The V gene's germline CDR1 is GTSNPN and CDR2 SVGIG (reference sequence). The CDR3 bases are TGTGCCTGGAGTGTTCCTCCCGGGGTTTGGGATTCACCCCTCCACTTT. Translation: CAWSVPPGVWDSPLHF.

Here the CDR3 reads CATSRENRMNTEAFF. The DNA of the CDR3 is TGTGCCACCAGCAGAGAAAACAGAATGAACACTGAAGCTTTCTTT. This chain uses TRBV15 with TRBJ1-1; no firm D call. This CDR3 comprises 15 residues. Trimming took 0 bases from V and 0 from J, leaving 8 bases between them. The germline gives CDR1 LNHNV, CDR2 YYDKDF (reference sequence).

The CDR3 nucleotides read TGTGCCAGCAGCTCCCCAGGGTCCCAGCCCCAGCATTTT. This translates into CASSSPGSQPQHF. The chain is built from TRBV12-3 or TRBV12-4 and TRBJ1-5; weak D call: TRBD1 (5 bases). CDR3 length: 13 amino acids. Trimming took 6 bases from V and 7 from J, leaving 13 bases between them.

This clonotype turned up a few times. Here the CDR3 DNA reads TGTGCCAGCAGCCCCGGTAGTTCAACTAATGAAAAACTGTTTTTT. As protein: CASSPGSSTNEKLFF. This chain connects TRBV7-9 to TRBJ1-4; D ambiguous. V gave up 5 bases and J gave up 0 bases, with 10 bases separating them. This CDR3 is 15 amino acids long. Germline V gene sequence: CDR1 SEHNR, CDR2 FQNEAQ (reference sequence). Filled out from reference TRBV7-9 and TRBJ1-4, the complete variable domain reads DTGVSQNPRHKITKRGQNVTFRCDPISEHNRLYWYRQTLGQGPEFLTYFQNEAQLEKSRLLSDRFSAERPKGSFSTLEIQRTEQGDSAMYLCASSPGSSTNEKLFFGSGTQLSVL.

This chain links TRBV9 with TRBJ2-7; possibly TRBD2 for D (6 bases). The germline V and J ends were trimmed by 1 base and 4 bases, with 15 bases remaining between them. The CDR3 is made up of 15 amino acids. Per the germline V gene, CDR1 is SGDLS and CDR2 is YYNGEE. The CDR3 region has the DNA TGTGCCAGCAGCGTATCCGGAGGGGACGTTTACGAGCAGTACTTC. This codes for CASSVSGGDVYEQYF.

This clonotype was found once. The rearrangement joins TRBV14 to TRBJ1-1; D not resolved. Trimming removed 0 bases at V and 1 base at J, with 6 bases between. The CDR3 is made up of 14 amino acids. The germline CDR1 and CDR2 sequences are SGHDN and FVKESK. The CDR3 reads CASSQETPNTEAFF. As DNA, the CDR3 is TGTGCCAGCAGCCAAGAAACACCGAACACTGAAGCTTTCTTT.

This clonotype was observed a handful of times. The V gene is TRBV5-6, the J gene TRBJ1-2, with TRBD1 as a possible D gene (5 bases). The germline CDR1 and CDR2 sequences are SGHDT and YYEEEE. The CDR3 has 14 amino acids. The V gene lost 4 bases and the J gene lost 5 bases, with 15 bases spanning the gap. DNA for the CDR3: TGTGCCAGCAGCCTGAGGCGGGGGGATTATGGCTACACCTTC. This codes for CASSLRRGDYGYTF.

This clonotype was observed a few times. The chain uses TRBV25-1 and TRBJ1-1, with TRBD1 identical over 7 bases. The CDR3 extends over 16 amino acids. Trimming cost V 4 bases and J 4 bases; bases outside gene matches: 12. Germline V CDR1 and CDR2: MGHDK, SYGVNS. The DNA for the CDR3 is TGTGCCAGCAGTGTTTCCGTGGAGGGGGCTTTCACTGAAGCTTTCTTT. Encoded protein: CASSVSVEGAFTEAFF.

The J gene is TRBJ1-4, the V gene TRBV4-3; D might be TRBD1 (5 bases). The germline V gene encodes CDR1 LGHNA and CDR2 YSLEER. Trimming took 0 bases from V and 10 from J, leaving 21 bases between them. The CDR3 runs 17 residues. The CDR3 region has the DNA TGCGCCAGCAGCCAAGAGAGACGGCAGGACATCCTTGGAAAACTGTTTTTT. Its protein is CASSQERRQDILGKLFF.

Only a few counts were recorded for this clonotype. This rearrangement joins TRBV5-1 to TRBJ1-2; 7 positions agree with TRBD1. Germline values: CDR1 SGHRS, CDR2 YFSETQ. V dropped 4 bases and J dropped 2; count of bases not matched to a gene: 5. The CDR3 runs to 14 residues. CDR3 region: CASSAQTGNYGYTF. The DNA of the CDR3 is TGCGCCAGCAGCGCCCAGACAGGGAACTATGGCTACACCTTC.

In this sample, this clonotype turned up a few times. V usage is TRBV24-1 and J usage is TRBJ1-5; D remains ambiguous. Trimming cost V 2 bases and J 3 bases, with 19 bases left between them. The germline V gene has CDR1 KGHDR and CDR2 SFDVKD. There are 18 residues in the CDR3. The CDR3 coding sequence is TGTGCCACCAGTGATTCCCAGGACGTATGGGCCCTCAATCAGCCCCAGCATTTT. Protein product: CATSDSQDVWALNQPQHF.

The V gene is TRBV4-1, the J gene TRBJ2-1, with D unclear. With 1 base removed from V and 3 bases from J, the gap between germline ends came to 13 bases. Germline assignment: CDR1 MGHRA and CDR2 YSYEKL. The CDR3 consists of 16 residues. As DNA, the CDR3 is TGCGCCAGCAGCCAAGTCTACCAGCCCCACTACAATGAGCAGTTCTTC. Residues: CASSQVYQPHYNEQFF.

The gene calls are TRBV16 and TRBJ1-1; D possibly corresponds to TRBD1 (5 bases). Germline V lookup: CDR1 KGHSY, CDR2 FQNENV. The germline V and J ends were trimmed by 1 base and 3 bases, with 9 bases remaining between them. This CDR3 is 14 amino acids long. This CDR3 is CASSQFQGYTEAFF. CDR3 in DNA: TGTGCCAGCAGCCAATTCCAGGGTTACACTGAAGCTTTCTTT.

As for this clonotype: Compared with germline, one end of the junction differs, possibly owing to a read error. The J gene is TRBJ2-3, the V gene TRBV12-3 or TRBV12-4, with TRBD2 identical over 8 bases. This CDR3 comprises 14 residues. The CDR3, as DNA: TGTGCCAGCAGTCTAGCGGGCCACGGGGATACGCAGTATTTT. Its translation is CASSLAGHGDTQYF.

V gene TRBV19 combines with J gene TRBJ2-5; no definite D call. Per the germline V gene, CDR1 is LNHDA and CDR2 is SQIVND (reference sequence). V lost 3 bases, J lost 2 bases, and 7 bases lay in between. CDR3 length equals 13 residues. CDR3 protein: CASSITGQETQYF. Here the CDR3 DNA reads TGTGCCAGTAGTATTACCGGGCAAGAGACCCAGTACTTC.

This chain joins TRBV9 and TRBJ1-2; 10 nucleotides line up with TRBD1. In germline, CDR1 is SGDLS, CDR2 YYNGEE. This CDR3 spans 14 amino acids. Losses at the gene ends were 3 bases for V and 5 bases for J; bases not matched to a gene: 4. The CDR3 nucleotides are TGTGCCAGCAGCGGGGACAGGGGAATGTATGGCTACACCTTC. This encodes CASSGDRGMYGYTF.

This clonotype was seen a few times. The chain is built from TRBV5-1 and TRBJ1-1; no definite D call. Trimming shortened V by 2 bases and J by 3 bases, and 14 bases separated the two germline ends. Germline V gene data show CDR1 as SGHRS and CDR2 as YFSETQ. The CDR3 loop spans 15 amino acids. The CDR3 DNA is TGCGCCAGCAGCTTCCGGAACCTCGGGGACACTGAAGCTTTCTTT. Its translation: CASSFRNLGDTEAFF.

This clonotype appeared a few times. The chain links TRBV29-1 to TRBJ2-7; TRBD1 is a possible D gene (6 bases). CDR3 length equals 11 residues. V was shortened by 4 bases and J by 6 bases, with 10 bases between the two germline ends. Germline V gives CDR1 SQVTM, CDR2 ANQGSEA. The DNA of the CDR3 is TGCAGCGTTGGCACAGGGCCCGAGCAGTACTTC. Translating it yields CSVGTGPEQYF.